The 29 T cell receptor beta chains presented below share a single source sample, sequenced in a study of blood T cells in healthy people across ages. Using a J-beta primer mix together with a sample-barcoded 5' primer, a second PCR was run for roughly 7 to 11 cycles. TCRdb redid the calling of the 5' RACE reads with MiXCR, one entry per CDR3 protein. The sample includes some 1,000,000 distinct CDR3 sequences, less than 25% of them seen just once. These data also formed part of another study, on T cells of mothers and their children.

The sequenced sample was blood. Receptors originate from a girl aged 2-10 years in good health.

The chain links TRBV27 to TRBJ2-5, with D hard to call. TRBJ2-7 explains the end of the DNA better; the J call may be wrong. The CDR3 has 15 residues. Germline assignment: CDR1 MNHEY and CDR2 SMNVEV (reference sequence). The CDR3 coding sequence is TGTGCCAGCAGAGTGCAACAGACCCTCTCCTACGAGCAGTACTTC. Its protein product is CASRVQQTLSYEQYF.

CDR3 residues: CASSSYVGQGLNEQFF. CDR3 in DNA: TGTGCCAGCAGTTCTTACGTGGGACAGGGGCTCAATGAGCAGTTCTTC. The chain recombines TRBV27 with TRBJ2-1; 10 nucleotides agree with TRBD1. Germline CDR1 is MNHEY and CDR2 is SMNVEV (reference sequence). This CDR3 contains 16 residues. V shed 4 bases, J shed 6 bases, and the junction held 9 bases outside the gene matches.

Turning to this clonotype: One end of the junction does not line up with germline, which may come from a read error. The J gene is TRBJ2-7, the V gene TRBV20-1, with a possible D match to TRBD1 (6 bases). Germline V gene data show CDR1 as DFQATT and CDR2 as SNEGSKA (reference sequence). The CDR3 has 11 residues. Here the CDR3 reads CSAVDSYEPYF. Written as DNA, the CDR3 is TGCAGTGCTGTGGACAGCTACGAGCCGTACTTC.

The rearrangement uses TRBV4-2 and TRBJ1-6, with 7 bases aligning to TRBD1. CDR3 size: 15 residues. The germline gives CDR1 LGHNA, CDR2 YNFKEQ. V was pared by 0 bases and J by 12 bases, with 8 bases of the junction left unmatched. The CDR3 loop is CASSQDIGTALPLHF. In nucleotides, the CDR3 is TGTGCCAGCAGCCAAGATATAGGGACAGCGCTACCCCTCCACTTT.

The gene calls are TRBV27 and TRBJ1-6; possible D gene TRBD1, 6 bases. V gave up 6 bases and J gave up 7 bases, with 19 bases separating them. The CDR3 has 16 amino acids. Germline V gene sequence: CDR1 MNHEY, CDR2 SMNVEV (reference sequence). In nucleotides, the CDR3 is TGTGCCAGCAGCCAAGCCCAAGGGGGAGGGAATTCACCCCTCCACTTT. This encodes CASSQAQGGGNSPLHF.

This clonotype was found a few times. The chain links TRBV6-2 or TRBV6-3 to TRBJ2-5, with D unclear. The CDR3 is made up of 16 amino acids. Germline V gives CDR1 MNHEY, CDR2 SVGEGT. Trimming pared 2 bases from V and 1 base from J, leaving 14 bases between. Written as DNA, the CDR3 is TGTGCCAGCAGTTACGCCGGAAGTAGGTTCCAAGAGACCCAGTACTTC. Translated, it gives CASSYAGSRFQETQYF.

As DNA, the CDR3 is TGTGCCGTCCTTGTGGGCTATGGCTACACCTTC. It translates to CAVLVGYGYTF. J is TRBJ1-2 and V is TRBV2, with unresolved D. V was cut by 11 bases and J by 4 bases, with 11 bases left in between. The CDR3 has 11 amino acids. CDR1 and CDR2 (germline): SNHLY, FYNNEI.

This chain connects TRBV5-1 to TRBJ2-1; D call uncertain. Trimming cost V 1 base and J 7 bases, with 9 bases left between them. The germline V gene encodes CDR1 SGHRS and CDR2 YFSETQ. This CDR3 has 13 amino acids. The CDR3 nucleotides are TGCGCCAGCAGCTTGAATGGTCAGAATGAGCAGTTCTTC. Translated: CASSLNGQNEQFF.

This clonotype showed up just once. The CDR3 is CSAGSVGLAGVEQYF. CDR3 DNA: TGCAGTGCAGGCTCGGTGGGACTAGCGGGAGTCGAGCAGTACTTC. The chain joins TRBV20-1 to TRBJ2-7; 14 bases map to TRBD2. V lost 6 bases, J lost 6 bases, and 10 bases stayed unmatched. CDR3 size: 15 residues. In germline, CDR1 is DFQATT, CDR2 SNEGSKA (reference sequence).

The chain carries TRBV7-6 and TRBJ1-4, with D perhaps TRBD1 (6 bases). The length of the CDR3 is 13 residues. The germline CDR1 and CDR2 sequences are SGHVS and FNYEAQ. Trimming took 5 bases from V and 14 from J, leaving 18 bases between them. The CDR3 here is CASSEGHMNTLFF. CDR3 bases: TGTGCCAGCAGCGAGGGACATATGAATACCCTGTTTTTT.

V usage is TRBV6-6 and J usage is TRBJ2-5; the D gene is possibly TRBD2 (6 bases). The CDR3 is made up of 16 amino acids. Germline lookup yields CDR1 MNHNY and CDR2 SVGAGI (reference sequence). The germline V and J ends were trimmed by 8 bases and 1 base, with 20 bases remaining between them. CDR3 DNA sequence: TGTGCCAGCTTCCCCTGGGGGGTGGTGAGCCAAGAGACCCAGTACTTC. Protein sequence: CASFPWGVVSQETQYF.

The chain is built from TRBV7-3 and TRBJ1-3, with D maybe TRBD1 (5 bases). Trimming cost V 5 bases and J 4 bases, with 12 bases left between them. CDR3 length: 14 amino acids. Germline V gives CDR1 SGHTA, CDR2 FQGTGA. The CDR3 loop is CASSQRGDGNTIYF. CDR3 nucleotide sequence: TGTGCCAGCAGCCAGCGGGGGGACGGAAACACCATATATTTT.

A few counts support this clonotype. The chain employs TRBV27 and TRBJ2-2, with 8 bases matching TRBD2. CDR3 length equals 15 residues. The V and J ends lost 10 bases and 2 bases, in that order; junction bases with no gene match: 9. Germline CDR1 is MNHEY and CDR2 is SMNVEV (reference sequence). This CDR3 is CAILITSGNTGELFF. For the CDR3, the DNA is TGTGCCATCCTAATTACTAGCGGAAACACCGGGGAGCTGTTTTTT.

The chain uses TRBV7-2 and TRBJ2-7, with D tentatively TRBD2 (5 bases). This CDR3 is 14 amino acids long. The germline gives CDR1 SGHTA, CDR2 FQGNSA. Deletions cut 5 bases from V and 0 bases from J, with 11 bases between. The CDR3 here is CASSPDSGSYEQYF. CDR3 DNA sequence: TGTGCCAGCAGCCCGGACTCGGGCTCCTACGAGCAGTACTTC. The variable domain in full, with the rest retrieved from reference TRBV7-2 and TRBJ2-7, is GAGVSQSPSNKVTEKGKDVELRCDPISGHTALYWYRQSLGQGLEFLIYFQGNSAPDKSGLPSDRFSAERTGGSVSTLTIQRTQQEDSAVYLCASSPDSGSYEQYFGPGTRLTVT.

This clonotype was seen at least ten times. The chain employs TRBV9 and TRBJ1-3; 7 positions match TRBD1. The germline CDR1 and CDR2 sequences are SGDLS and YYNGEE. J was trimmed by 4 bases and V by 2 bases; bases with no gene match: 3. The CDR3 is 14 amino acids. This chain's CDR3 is CASSVTGAGNTIYF. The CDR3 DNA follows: TGTGCCAGCAGCGTTACAGGGGCCGGAAACACCATATATTTT.

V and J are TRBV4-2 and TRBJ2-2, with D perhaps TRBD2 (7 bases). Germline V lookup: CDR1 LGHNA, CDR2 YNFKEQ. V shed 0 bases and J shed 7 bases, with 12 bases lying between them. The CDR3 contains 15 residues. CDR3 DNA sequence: TGTGCCAGCAGCCAAGATGAAGGGGGGGACGGGGAGCTGTTTTTT. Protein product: CASSQDEGGDGELFF.

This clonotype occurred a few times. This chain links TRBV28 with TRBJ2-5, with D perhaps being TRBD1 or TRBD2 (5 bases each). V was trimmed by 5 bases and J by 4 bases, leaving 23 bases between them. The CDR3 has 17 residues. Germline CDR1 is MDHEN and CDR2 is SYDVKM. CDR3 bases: TGTGCCAGCAGTCCGATTATCCCCGGGACGCTGGGAGAGACCCAGTACTTC. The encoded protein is CASSPIIPGTLGETQYF.

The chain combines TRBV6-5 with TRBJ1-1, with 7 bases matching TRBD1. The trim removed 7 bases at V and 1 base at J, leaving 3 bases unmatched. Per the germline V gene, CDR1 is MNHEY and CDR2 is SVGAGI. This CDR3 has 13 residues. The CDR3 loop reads CASMRQGNTEAFF. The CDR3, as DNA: TGTGCCAGCATGCGACAGGGGAACACTGAAGCTTTCTTT.

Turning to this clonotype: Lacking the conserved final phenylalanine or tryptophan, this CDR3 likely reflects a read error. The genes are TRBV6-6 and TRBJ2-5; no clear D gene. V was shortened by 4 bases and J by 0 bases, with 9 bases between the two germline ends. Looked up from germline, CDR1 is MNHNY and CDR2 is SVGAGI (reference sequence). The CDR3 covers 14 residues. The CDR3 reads CASSWTVYQETQYL. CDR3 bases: TGTGCCAGCAGTTGGACCGTGTACCAAGAGACCCAGTACCTC.

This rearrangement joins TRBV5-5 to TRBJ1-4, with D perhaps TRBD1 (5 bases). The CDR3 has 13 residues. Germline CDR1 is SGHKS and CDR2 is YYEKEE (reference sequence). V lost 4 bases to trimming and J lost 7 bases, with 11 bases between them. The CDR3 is CASSPIGGEKLFF. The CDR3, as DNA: TGTGCCAGCAGCCCCATCGGGGGTGAAAAACTGTTTTTT.

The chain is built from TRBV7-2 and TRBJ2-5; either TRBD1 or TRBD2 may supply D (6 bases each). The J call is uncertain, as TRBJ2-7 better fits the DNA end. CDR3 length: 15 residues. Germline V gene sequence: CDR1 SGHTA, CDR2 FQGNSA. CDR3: CASSLAGGKNYEQYF. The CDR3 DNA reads TGTGCCAGCAGCTTAGCCGGGGGCAAAAACTACGAGCAGTACTTC.

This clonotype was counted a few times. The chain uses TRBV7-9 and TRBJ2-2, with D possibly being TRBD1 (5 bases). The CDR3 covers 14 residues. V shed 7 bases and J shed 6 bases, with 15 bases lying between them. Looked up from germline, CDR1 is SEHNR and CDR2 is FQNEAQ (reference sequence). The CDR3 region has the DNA TGTGCCAGCACTTCACTCAGGGATGCCGGGGAGCTGTTTTTT. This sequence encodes CASTSLRDAGELFF.

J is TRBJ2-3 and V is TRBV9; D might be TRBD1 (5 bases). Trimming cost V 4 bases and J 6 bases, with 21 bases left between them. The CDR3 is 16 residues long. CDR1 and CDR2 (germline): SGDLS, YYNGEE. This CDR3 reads CASSPQILGRADTQYF. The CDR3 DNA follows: TGTGCCAGCAGCCCTCAAATACTCGGCAGGGCTGATACGCAGTATTTT.

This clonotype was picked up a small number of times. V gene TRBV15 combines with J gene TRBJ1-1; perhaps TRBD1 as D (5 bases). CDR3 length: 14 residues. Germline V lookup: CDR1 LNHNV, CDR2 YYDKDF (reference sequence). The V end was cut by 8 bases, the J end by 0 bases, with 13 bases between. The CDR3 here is CATCEGRMNTEAFF. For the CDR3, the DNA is TGTGCCACCTGCGAGGGGAGAATGAACACTGAAGCTTTCTTT.

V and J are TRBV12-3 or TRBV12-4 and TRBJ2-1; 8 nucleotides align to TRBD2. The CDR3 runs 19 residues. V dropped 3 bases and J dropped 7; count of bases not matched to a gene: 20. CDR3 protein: CASSFFGYSGMGKGNEQFF. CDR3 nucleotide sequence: TGTGCCAGCAGTTTTTTCGGGTATAGCGGGATGGGGAAGGGGAATGAGCAGTTCTTC.

The CDR3: CASSTLRGQGIQETQYF. CDR3 in DNA: TGTGCCAGCAGCACCCTTCGAGGACAGGGAATTCAAGAGACCCAGTACTTC. The V gene is TRBV21-1, the J gene TRBJ2-5; the table calls TRBD1, which could not be checked here. TRBV21-1 counts as a pseudogene. This CDR3 is built from 17 residues.

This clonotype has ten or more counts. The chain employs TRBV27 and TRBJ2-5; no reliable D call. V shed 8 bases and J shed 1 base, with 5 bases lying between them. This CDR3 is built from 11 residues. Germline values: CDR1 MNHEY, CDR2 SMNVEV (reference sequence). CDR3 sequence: CASGAQETQYF. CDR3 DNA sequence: TGTGCCAGCGGAGCCCAAGAGACCCAGTACTTC.

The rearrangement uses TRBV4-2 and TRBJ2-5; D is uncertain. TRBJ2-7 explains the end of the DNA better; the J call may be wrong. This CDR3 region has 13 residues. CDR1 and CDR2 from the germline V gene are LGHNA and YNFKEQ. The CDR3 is CASSQELWYEQYF. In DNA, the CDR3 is TGTGCCAGCAGCCAAGAGTTGTGGTACGAGCAGTACTTC.

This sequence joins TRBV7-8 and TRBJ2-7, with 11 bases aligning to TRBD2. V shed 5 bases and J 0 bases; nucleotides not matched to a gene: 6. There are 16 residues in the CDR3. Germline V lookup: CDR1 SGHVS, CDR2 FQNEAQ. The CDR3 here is CASSIRLAGSSYEQYF. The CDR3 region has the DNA TGTGCCAGCAGCATAAGACTAGCGGGGAGCTCCTACGAGCAGTACTTC.